These 14 T cell receptor beta chains share one sample of origin, sequenced in a study of neoadjuvant anti-PD-1 for oral cavity cancer. Using immunoSEQ multiplex PCR, the repertoire was profiled, and TCRdb retains in-frame clones only, with some absent. The table includes approximately 83,000 clones, about four fifths detected once. The source material was PBMCs, sampled before nivolumab (anti-PD-1) treatment. These receptors all come from a person aged 40 to 85 with oral cavity squamous cell carcinoma.

The chain recombines TRBV5-1 with TRBJ1-5; no definite D call. CDR3 length: 15 amino acids. Trimming took 0 bases from V and 4 from J, leaving 11 bases between them. Germline V gives CDR1 SGHRS, CDR2 YFSETQ. The chain's CDR3 is CASSLEGVRNQPQHF. In DNA form, the CDR3 reads TGCGCCAGCAGCTTGGAGGGTGTCAGGAATCAGCCCCAGCATTTT. The whole variable domain, filled in from reference TRBV5-1 and TRBJ1-5, reads KAGVTQTPRYLIKTRGQQVTLSCSPISGHRSVSWYQQTPGQGLQFLFEYFSETQRNKGNFPGRFSGRQFSNSRSEMNVSTLELGDSALYLCASSLEGVRNQPQHFGDGTRLSIL.

V gene TRBV2 combines with J gene TRBJ1-1, with 9 nucleotides matching TRBD1. The CDR3 is 15 residues long. With V trimmed by 3 bases and J by 5 bases, 7 bases remained unmatched. Germline assignment: CDR1 SNHLY and CDR2 FYNNEI. The CDR3 DNA reads as TGTGCCAGCAGTGAGGCCGACAGGGGGTCTACTGAAGCTTTCTTT. It codes for CASSEADRGSTEAFF. The full variable domain, its missing parts supplied by reference TRBV2 and TRBJ1-1, is EPEVTQTPSHQVTQMGQEVILRCVPISNHLYFYWYRQILGQKVEFLVSFYNNEISEKSEIFDDQFSVERPDGSNFTLKIRSTKLEDSAMYFCASSEADRGSTEAFFGQGTRLTVV.

The V gene is TRBV5-1, the J gene TRBJ2-1, with D possibly matching TRBD1 (6 bases). Trimming took off 0 bases at V and 0 bases at J, with 16 bases between the two ends. The length of the CDR3 is 18 residues. Per the germline V gene, CDR1 is SGHRS and CDR2 is YFSETQ. DNA of the CDR3: TGCGCCAGCAGCTTGGAGCCTGGACAACAGGGCTCCTACAATGAGCAGTTCTTC. Its translation is CASSLEPGQQGSYNEQFF.

The chain uses TRBV2 and TRBJ2-1; D may correspond to TRBD1 or TRBD2 (5 bases each). The V and J ends lost 6 bases and 5 bases respectively, with 14 bases between them. The CDR3 covers 14 residues. CDR1 is SNHLY, CDR2 FYNNEI, per germline. CDR3 amino acids: CASRGDLRNNEQFF. The CDR3 DNA reads as TGTGCCAGCAGGGGGGACCTAAGAAACAATGAGCAGTTCTTC.

The chain joins TRBV6-6 to TRBJ1-2; D might be TRBD1 (6 bases). This CDR3 contains 13 residues. Trimming cost V 6 bases and J 4 bases, with 12 bases left between them. Germline V lookup: CDR1 MNHNY, CDR2 SVGAGI (reference sequence). In DNA form, the CDR3 reads TGTGCCAGCAGCTCCCAGGGGTCCTATGGCTACACCTTC. It encodes CASSSQGSYGYTF.

The V gene is TRBV5-1, the J gene TRBJ2-2; TRBD2 matches at 10 bases. CDR1 and CDR2 (germline): SGHRS, YFSETQ. This CDR3 is 18 amino acids long. Germline trimming cut 4 bases from V and 6 bases from J; bases unmatched to any gene: 15. The chain's CDR3 is CASSPPVAGGGSAGELFF. The CDR3 nucleotides read TGCGCCAGCAGCCCGCCGGTAGCGGGAGGTGGGTCTGCCGGGGAGCTGTTTTTT.

The V and J genes are TRBV6-6 and TRBJ1-2; 9 bases line up with TRBD1. The CDR3 length is 13 residues. V lost 6 bases and J lost 4; bases outside the gene matches: 3. CDR1 is MNHNY, CDR2 SVGAGI, per germline (reference sequence). The CDR3, as DNA: TGTGCCAGCAGCTCGGGACAGGGCTATGGCTACACCTTC. Amino acids: CASSSGQGYGYTF.

This rearrangement joins TRBV6-1 to TRBJ2-5; possible D gene TRBD2, 5 bases. CDR1 MNHNS and CDR2 SASEGT come from the germline V gene. This CDR3 is built from 12 residues. The V gene lost 11 bases and the J gene lost 4 bases, with 14 bases spanning the gap. Here the CDR3 reads CASTGVSETQYF. The CDR3 DNA is TGTGCCTCTACCGGGGTATCAGAGACCCAGTACTTC.

The chain is built from TRBV2 and TRBJ1-1; TRBD1 is a possible D gene (6 bases). Trimming stripped 8 bases from V and 10 bases from J, with 17 bases between. Germline V CDR1 and CDR2: SNHLY, FYNNEI. The CDR3 totals 12 residues. CDR3 region: CASEGQSQSAFF. For the CDR3, the DNA is TGTGCCAGCGAGGGACAATCACAATCAGCTTTCTTT.

The V and J genes are TRBV2 and TRBJ2-1, with D perhaps TRBD1 (5 bases). Trimming took off 6 bases at V and 5 bases at J, with 14 bases between the two ends. Germline V gene sequence: CDR1 SNHLY, CDR2 FYNNEI. This CDR3 region has 14 residues. The CDR3 DNA reads TGTGCCAGCAGGCCAGGGCTGGGGCACAATGAGCAGTTCTTC. Amino acid sequence: CASRPGLGHNEQFF.

This clone was observed a single time. J is TRBJ2-2 and V is TRBV6-5; 10 bases fit TRBD1. Germline V gene sequence: CDR1 MNHEY, CDR2 SVGAGI. CDR3 length: 14 residues. The trim removed 6 bases at V and 4 bases at J, leaving 2 bases unmatched. The CDR3 loop is CASSGQGGTGELFF. CDR3 nucleotides: TGTGCCAGCAGCGGACAGGGGGGCACCGGGGAGCTGTTTTTT.

The chain recombines TRBV25-1 with TRBJ2-3; no reliable D call. CDR3 length: 11 residues. V was shortened by 1 base and J by 6 bases, with 2 bases between the two germline ends. Germline V CDR1 and CDR2: MGHDK, SYGVNS. Written as DNA, the CDR3 is TGTGCCAGCAGTGAATTTGATACGCAGTATTTT. Translation gives CASSEFDTQYF.

The chain employs TRBV4-1 and TRBJ2-3; 9 bases fit TRBD1. The CDR3 length is 17 residues. From germline, CDR1 is MGHRA and CDR2 YSYEKL. The V gene end was trimmed by 4 bases and the J gene end by 0 bases; junction bases not matched to a gene: 8. CDR3 residues: CASSRLIGTGSTDTQYF. CDR3 coding DNA: TGCGCCAGCAGCCGACTGATTGGGACAGGGAGCACAGATACGCAGTATTTT.

The chain is built from TRBV5-1 and TRBJ2-1; 11 bases line up with TRBD1. CDR1 and CDR2 from the germline V gene are SGHRS and YFSETQ. The ends lost 0 bases at V and 15 bases at J; junction bases unmatched: 8. The CDR3 loop spans 14 amino acids. This CDR3 reads CASSLDGQGASLFF. As DNA, the CDR3 is TGCGCCAGCAGCTTGGACGGACAGGGGGCGAGTCTGTTCTTC.